The 21 T cell receptor beta chains given below trace back to one sample, sequenced in a study of OX40 agonist ivuxolimab in advanced cancers. Assay used: immunoSEQ multiplex PCR; TCRdb lists only in-frame clones, some missing. The data show 55,000 to 85,000 clones, roughly 80% seen once. This specimen consisted of CD4+ or CD8+ T cells sorted from blood, obtained in a trial of the OX40 agonist ivuxolimab. Receptor source: an adult with an advanced solid tumor such as melanoma, head and neck, liver or kidney cancer.

This chain connects TRBV9 to TRBJ2-3, with no clear D. The V and J ends lost 6 bases and 0 bases respectively, with 11 bases between them. The CDR3 has 14 amino acids. The germline gives CDR1 SGDLS, CDR2 YYNGEE. This CDR3 is CASKSSTSTDTQYF. The CDR3 coding sequence is TGTGCCAGCAAAAGCAGCACTAGCACAGATACGCAGTATTTT.

The chain is built from TRBV5-1 and TRBJ1-4; D remains ambiguous. Deletions cut 2 bases from V and 5 bases from J, with 10 bases between. CDR3 length equals 14 residues. Germline V gene data show CDR1 as SGHRS and CDR2 as YFSETQ. CDR3 sequence reads: CASSFRNSNEKLFF. The CDR3 DNA reads TGCGCCAGCAGCTTTCGGAATTCCAATGAAAAACTGTTTTTT.

This chain links TRBV4-2 with TRBJ2-3; no definite D call. The CDR3 is made up of 15 amino acids. V shed 0 bases and J shed 8 bases, with 15 bases lying between them. Germline-derived CDR1 and CDR2 are LGHNA and YNFKEQ. The CDR3 sequence is CASSQDLNDLSTQYF. CDR3 bases: TGTGCCAGCAGCCAAGATCTTAACGACTTGTCTACGCAGTATTTT.

CDR3 nucleotide sequence: TGTGCCTGGAGTTCTTCCGGGACAGGAGCTTTCTTT. This gives the protein CAWSSSGTGAFF. This chain connects TRBV30 to TRBJ1-1; TRBD1 matches 8 bases. CDR3 length: 12 amino acids. Unmatched junction bases numbered 6, after V lost 2 bases and J lost 10 bases. From germline, CDR1 is GTSNPN and CDR2 SVGIG (reference sequence).

V gene TRBV6-6 combines with J gene TRBJ2-2; a possible D gene is TRBD1 (5 bases). The CDR3 loop spans 16 amino acids. V was shortened by 8 bases and J by 1 base, with 17 bases between the two germline ends. Germline CDR1 MNHNY, CDR2 SVGAGI (reference sequence). The DNA of the CDR3 is TGTGCCAGCGGCCCGAAAAGGACACTGAACACCGGGGAGCTGTTTTTT. It is translated as CASGPKRTLNTGELFF.

The rearrangement joins TRBV7-2 to TRBJ1-2; maybe TRBD1 (6 bases). Germline V CDR1 and CDR2: SGHTA, FQGNSA. The CDR3 spans 13 residues. The V and J ends lost 7 bases and 6 bases respectively, with 15 bases between them. Here the CDR3 reads CASTPWGGDGYTF. In nucleotides, the CDR3 is TGTGCCAGCACCCCATGGGGGGGCGATGGCTACACCTTC.

A word on this clone: The sample has other DNA sequences that encode this CDR3 too. This rearrangement joins TRBV6-5 to TRBJ1-3, with no clear D. Trimming left V 2 bases short and J 0 bases short, with 2 bases between. Per germline, CDR1 MNHEY and CDR2 SVGAGI. CDR3 length equals 13 residues. CDR3 in DNA: TGTGCCAGCAGTTACAGCTCTGGAAACACCATATATTTT. Protein sequence: CASSYSSGNTIYF.

The gene calls are TRBV19 and TRBJ2-3, with TRBD2 identical over 10 bases. Germline loops: CDR1 LNHDA, CDR2 SQIVND (reference sequence). The CDR3 covers 15 residues. The V and J ends lost 6 bases and 2 bases, in that order; junction bases with no gene match: 5. The CDR3 DNA sequence: TGTGCCAGTAGAGGACTAGCGGAATACACAGATACGCAGTATTTT. It encodes CASRGLAEYTDTQYF.

V and J are TRBV11-3 and TRBJ2-7; maybe TRBD1 (5 bases). The CDR3 has 14 residues. Germline-derived CDR1 and CDR2 are SGHNT and YENEEA. V was pared by 2 bases and J by 6 bases, with 14 bases between. Written as DNA, the CDR3 is TGTGCCAGCAGCTTAACGTTACCCAGGGTCGAGCAGTACTTC. This translates into CASSLTLPRVEQYF. Combining the CDR3 with reference TRBV11-3 and TRBJ2-7 gives the whole variable domain EAGVVQSPRYKIIEKKQPVAFWCNPISGHNTLYWYLQNLGQGPELLIRYENEEAVDDSQLPKDRFSAERLKGVDSTLKIQPAELGDSAVYLCASSLTLPRVEQYFGPGTRLTVT.

This rearrangement joins TRBV4-1 to TRBJ2-1; D perhaps matches TRBD2 (5 bases). The CDR3 is made up of 15 amino acids. Looked up from germline, CDR1 is MGHRA and CDR2 is YSYEKL. The V end lost 8 bases, the J end lost 1 base, and 15 bases lay between the germline ends. CDR3 DNA: TGCGCCAGCTCCAAGGAGGAACGATCCTACAATGAGCAGTTCTTC. It is translated as CASSKEERSYNEQFF.

The CDR3 coding sequence is TGTGCCAGCAGCTCCCACTTCAAGGGTATCACTGAAGCTTTCTTT. Protein sequence: CASSSHFKGITEAFF. The rearrangement uses TRBV13 and TRBJ1-1, with no clear D. The germline gives CDR1 PRHDT, CDR2 FYEKMQ (reference sequence). The CDR3 spans 15 residues. V lost 4 bases and J 4 bases, leaving 16 bases between the germline ends.

The chain couples TRBV19 to TRBJ1-2; D remains unclear. The CDR3 extends over 12 amino acids. Trimming took off 6 bases at V and 4 bases at J, with 9 bases between the two ends. Germline CDR1 is LNHDA and CDR2 is SQIVND (reference sequence). This CDR3 is CASRTVGYGYTF. CDR3 bases: TGTGCCAGTAGAACGGTGGGCTATGGCTACACCTTC. The variable domain in full, with the rest retrieved from reference TRBV19 and TRBJ1-2, is DGGITQSPKYLFRKEGQNVTLSCEQNLNHDAMYWYRQDPGQGLRLIYYSQIVNDFQKGDIAEGYSVSREKKESFPLTVTSAQKNPTAFYLCASRTVGYGYTFGSGTRLTVV.

This chain links TRBV10-3 with TRBJ1-2; weak D call: TRBD1 (6 bases). V was cut by 2 bases and J by 7 bases, with 26 bases left in between. The CDR3 has 18 residues. CDR1 is ENHRY, CDR2 SYGVKD, per germline. CDR3 DNA: TGTGCCATCAGTGAGACAGGGAGTGGAACAGGCGCGGGTTCTGGCTACACCTTC. It translates to CAISETGSGTGAGSGYTF.

The V and J genes are TRBV4-2 and TRBJ2-3, with D perhaps matching TRBD1 or TRBD2 (5 bases each). From germline, CDR1 is LGHNA and CDR2 YNFKEQ. V was trimmed by 4 bases and J by 6 bases, leaving 14 bases between them. The CDR3 runs 14 residues. The CDR3 loop is CASSLYFGADTQYF. The CDR3, as DNA: TGTGCCAGCAGCCTCTACTTCGGGGCGGATACGCAGTATTTT.

The V and J genes are TRBV2 and TRBJ1-1; D is undetermined. V shed 6 bases and J shed 0 bases, with 8 bases lying between them. The CDR3 totals 13 residues. Per germline, CDR1 SNHLY and CDR2 FYNNEI. DNA of the CDR3: TGTGCCAGCAGCATCATTGTGAACACTGAAGCTTTCTTT. Amino acids: CASSIIVNTEAFF.

This chain connects TRBV18 to TRBJ1-1; D unresolved. CDR3 length equals 12 residues. V lost 3 bases and J 7 bases, leaving 9 bases between the germline ends. The germline gives CDR1 KGHSH, CDR2 LQKENI. CDR3 residues: CASSPLDIEAFF. The DNA for the CDR3 is TGTGCCAGCTCACCCCTCGACATTGAAGCTTTCTTT.

The rearrangement joins TRBV25-1 to TRBJ1-6; 8 bases line up with TRBD1. V was clipped by 6 bases and J by 9 bases; unmatched bases: 7. Germline V CDR1 and CDR2: MGHDK, SYGVNS. The CDR3 totals 14 residues. CDR3 sequence: CASRDRGKSSPLHF. As DNA, the CDR3 is TGTGCCAGCAGAGACAGGGGAAAAAGTTCACCCCTCCACTTT.

About this clone itself: Other DNA sequences of this sample code for an identical CDR3. The chain couples TRBV2 to TRBJ2-3, with D hard to call. The V end lost 11 bases, the J end lost 3 bases, and 3 bases lay between the germline ends. CDR1 is SNHLY, CDR2 FYNNEI, per germline. The CDR3 runs to 9 residues. CDR3 region: CAVTDTQYF. DNA of the CDR3: TGTGCCGTTACAGATACGCAGTATTTT.

V is TRBV10-3 and J is TRBJ1-2, with D possibly TRBD1 on 5 matching bases. Looked up from germline, CDR1 is ENHRY and CDR2 is SYGVKD. V lost 0 bases to trimming and J lost 4 bases, with 12 bases between them. The CDR3 is made up of 15 amino acids. In DNA, the CDR3 is TGTGCCATCAGTGAGTCGGGTCGACAGCTCTATGGCTACACCTTC. Translated: CAISESGRQLYGYTF.

This clone was recorded once. The chain employs TRBV7-2 and TRBJ2-1, with unresolved D. The CDR3 sequence is 11 residues long. Germline lookup yields CDR1 SGHTA and CDR2 FQGNSA. V was pared by 1 base and J by 8 bases, with 3 bases between. Here the CDR3 reads CASSLVHEQFF. CDR3 DNA: TGTGCCAGCAGCTTAGTTCATGAGCAGTTCTTC.

The V and J genes are TRBV9 and TRBJ1-1; maybe TRBD1 (5 bases). Germline V gene sequence: CDR1 SGDLS, CDR2 YYNGEE. V lost 0 bases and J lost 0, with 24 bases in between. This CDR3 contains 20 residues. The CDR3 nucleotides are TGTGCCAGCAGCGTAGTTAGGGAGGGGTGGGAATTGGCAATGAACACTGAAGCTTTCTTT. It codes for CASSVVREGWELAMNTEAFF.